In this sample, the clone carrying this TCR beta chain turned up a few times. The PCR employed 60 Vbeta primers together with 13 Jbeta primers. Produced via immunoSEQ multiplex PCR; TCRdb's table is partial and in-frame only. This sample has 55,000 to 80,000 clones, with around 74% found just once. This record comes from a study of cytomegalovirus exposure and HLA in healthy donors. The CDR3 contains 13 residues. The germline V gene has CDR1 SNHLY and CDR2 FYNNEI. Deletions cut 4 bases from V and 3 bases from J, with 9 bases between. What was sequenced was PBMCs. The chain carries TRBV2 and TRBJ1-1, with D hard to call. The TCR sequence derives from a woman in her twenties or thirties in good health and CMV-seropositive. The CDR3 spells CASSATFYTEAFF. CDR3 bases: TGTGCCAGCAGTGCGACATTCTACACTGAAGCTTTCTTT.